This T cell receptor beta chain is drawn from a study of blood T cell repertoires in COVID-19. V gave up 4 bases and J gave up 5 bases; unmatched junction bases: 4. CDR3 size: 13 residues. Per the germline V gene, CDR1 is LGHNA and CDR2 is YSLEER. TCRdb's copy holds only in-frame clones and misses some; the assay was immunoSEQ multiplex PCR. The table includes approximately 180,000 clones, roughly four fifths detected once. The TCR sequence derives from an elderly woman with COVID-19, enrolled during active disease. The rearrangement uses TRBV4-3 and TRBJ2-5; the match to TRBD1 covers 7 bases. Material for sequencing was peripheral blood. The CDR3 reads CASSLQGSETQYF. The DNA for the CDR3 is TGCGCCAGCAGCCTACAGGGGTCGGAGACCCAGTACTTC.